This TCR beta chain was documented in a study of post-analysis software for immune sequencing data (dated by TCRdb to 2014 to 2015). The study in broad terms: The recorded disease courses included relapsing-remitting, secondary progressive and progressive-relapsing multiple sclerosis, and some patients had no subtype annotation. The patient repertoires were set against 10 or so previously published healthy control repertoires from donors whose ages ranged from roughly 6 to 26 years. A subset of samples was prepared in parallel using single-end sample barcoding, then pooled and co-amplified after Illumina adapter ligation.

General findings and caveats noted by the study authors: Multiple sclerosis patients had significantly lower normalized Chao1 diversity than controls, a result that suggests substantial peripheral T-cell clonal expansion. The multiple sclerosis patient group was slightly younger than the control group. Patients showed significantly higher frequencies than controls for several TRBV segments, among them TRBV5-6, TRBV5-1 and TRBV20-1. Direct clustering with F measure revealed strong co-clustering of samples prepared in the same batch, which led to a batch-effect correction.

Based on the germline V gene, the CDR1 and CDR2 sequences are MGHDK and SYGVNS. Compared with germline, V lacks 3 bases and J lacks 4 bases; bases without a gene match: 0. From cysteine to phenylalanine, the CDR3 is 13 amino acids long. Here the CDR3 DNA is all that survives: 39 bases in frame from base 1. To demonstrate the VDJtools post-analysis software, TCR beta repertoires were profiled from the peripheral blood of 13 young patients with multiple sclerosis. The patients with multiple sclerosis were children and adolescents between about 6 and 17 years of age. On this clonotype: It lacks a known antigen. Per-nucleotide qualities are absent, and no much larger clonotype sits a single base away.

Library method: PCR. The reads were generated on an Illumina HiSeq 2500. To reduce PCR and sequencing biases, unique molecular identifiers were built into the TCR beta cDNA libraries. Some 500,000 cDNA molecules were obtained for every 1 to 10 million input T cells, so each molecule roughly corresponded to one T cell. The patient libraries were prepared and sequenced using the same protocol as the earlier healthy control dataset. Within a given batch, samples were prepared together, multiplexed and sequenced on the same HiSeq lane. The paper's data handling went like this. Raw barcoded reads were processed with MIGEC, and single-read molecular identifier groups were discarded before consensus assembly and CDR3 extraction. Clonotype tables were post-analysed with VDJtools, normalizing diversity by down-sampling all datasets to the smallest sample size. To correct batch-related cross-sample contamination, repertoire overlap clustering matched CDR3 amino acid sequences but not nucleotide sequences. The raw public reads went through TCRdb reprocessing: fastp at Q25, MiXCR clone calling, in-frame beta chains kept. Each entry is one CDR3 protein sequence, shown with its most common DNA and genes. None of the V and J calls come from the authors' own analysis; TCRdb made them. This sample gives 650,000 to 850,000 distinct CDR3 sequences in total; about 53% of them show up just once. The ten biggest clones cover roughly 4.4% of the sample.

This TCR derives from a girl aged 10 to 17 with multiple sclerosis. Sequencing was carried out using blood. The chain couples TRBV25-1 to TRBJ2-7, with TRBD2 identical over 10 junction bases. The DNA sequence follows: TGTGCCAGCAGTGAGGGACTAGCGTACGAGCAGTACTTC. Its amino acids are CASSEGLAYEQYF.